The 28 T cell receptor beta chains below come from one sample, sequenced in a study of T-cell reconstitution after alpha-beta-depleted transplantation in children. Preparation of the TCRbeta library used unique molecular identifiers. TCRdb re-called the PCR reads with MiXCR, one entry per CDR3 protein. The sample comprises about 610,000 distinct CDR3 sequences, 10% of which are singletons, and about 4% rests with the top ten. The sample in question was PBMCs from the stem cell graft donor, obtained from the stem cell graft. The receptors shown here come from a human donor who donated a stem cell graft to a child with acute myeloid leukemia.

The CDR3 nucleotides read TGCAGTGCTAGGGGGACTATTCAAGAGACCCAGTACTTC. Protein product: CSARGTIQETQYF. This sequence joins TRBV20-1 and TRBJ2-5; 7 bases are a match to TRBD2. Germline assignment: CDR1 DFQATT and CDR2 SNEGSKA (reference sequence). After removal of 3 bases from V and 2 bases from J, the junction contained 3 bases not matched to a gene. This CDR3 has 13 residues.

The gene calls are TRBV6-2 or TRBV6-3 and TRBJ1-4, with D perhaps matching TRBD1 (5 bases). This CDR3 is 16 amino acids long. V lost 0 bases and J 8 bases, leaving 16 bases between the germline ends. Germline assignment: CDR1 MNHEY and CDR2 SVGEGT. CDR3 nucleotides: TGTGCCAGCAGTTACTCCGGGACGGAGAATTCCGAAAAACTGTTTTTT. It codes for CASSYSGTENSEKLFF.

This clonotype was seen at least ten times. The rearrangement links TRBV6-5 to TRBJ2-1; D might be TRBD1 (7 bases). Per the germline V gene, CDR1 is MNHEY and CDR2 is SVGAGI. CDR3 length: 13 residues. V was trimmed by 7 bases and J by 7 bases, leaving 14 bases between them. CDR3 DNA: TGTGCCAGCATTCCTTCAGGGGGGAATGAGCAGTTCTTC. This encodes CASIPSGGNEQFF.

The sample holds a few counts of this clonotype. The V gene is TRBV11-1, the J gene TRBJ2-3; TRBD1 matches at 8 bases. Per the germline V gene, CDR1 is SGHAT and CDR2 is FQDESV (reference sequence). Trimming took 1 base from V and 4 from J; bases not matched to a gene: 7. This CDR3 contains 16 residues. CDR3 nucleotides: TGTGCCAGCAGCTTAGTTGCAGGGGGCATCGCAGATACGCAGTATTTT. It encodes CASSLVAGGIADTQYF.

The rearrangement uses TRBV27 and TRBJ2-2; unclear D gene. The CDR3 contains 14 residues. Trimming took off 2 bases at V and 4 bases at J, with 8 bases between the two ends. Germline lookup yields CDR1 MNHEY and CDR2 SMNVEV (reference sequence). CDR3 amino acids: CASSLILSTGELFF. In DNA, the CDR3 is TGTGCCAGCAGTTTAATACTGTCCACCGGGGAGCTGTTTTTT.

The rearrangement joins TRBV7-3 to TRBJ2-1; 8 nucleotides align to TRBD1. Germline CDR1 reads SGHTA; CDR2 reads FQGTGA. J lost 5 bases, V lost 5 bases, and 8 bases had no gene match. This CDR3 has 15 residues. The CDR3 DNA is TGTGCCAGCAGCCCTCAGACAGGGGTCCACAATGAGCAGTTCTTC. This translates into CASSPQTGVHNEQFF.

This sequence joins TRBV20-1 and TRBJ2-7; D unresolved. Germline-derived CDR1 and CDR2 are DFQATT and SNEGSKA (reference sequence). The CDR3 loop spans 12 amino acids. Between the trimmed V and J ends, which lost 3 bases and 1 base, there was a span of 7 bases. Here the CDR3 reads CSASIVSYEQYF. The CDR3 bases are TGCAGTGCTAGTATTGTTTCCTACGAGCAGTACTTC.

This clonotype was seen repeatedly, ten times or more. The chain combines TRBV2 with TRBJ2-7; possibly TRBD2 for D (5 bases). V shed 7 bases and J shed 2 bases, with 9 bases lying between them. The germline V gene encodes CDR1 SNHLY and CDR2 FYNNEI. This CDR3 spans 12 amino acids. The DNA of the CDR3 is TGTGCCAGCAAAAGACTACCCTACGAGCAGTACTTC. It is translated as CASKRLPYEQYF.

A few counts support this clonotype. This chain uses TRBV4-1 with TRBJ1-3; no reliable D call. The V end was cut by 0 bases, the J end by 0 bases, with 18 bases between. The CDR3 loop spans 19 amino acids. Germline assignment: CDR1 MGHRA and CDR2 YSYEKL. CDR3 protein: CASSQDISTAASSGNTIYF. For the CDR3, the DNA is TGCGCCAGCAGCCAAGATATATCCACAGCAGCCAGCTCTGGAAACACCATATATTTT.

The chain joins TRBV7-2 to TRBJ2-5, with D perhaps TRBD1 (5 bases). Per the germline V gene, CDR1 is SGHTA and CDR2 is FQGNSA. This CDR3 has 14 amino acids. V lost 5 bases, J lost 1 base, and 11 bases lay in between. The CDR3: CASSPSTVQETQYF. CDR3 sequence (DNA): TGTGCCAGCAGCCCTTCGACAGTCCAAGAGACCCAGTACTTC. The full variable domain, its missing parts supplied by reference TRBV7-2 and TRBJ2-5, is GAGVSQSPSNKVTEKGKDVELRCDPISGHTALYWYRQSLGQGLEFLIYFQGNSAPDKSGLPSDRFSAERTGGSVSTLTIQRTQQEDSAVYLCASSPSTVQETQYFGPGTRLLVL.

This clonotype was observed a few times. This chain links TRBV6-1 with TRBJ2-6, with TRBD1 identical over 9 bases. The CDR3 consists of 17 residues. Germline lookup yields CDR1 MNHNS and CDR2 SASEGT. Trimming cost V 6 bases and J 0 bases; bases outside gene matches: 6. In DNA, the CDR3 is TGTGCCAGCAGCACGGACAGGGGACCCTCTGGGGCCAACGTCCTGACTTTC. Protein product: CASSTDRGPSGANVLTF.

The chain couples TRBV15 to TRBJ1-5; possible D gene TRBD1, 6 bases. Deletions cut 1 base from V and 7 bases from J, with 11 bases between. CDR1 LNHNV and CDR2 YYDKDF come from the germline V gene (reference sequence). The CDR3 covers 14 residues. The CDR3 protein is CATSRVTGNQPQHF. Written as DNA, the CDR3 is TGTGCCACCAGCAGAGTAACAGGGAACCAGCCCCAGCATTTT.

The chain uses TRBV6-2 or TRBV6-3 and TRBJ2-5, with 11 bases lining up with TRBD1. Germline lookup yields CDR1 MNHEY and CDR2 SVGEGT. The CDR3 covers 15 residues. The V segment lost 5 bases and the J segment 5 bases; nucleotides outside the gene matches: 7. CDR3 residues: CASSPWDRGTETQYF. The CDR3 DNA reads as TGTGCCAGCAGTCCCTGGGACAGGGGGACGGAGACCCAGTACTTC.

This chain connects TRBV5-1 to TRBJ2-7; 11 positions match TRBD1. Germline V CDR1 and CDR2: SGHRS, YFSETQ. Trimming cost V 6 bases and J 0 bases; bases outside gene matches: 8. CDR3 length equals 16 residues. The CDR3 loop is CASTLSGTGGSYEQYF. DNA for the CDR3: TGCGCCAGCACCCTATCCGGGACAGGGGGCTCCTACGAGCAGTACTTC.

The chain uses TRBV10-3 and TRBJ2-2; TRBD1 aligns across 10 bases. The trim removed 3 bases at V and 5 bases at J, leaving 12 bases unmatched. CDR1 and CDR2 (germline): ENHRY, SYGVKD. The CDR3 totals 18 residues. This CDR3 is CAISEGGQGVGRTGELFF. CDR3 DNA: TGTGCCATCAGTGAAGGCGGACAGGGGGTCGGCAGGACCGGGGAGCTGTTTTTT.

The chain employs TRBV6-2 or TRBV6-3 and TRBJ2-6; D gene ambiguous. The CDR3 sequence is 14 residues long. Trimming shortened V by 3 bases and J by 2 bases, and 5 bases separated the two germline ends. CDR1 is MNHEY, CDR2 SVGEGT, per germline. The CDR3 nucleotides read TGTGCCAGCAGTTATCGACCTGGGGCCAACGTCCTGACTTTC. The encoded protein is CASSYRPGANVLTF.

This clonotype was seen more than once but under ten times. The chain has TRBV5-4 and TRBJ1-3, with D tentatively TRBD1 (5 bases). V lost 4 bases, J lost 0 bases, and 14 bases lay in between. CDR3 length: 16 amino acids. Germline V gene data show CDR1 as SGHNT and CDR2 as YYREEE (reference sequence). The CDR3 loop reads CASSQLGHSSGNTIYF. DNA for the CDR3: TGTGCCAGCAGCCAACTGGGGCATAGCTCTGGAAACACCATATATTTT.

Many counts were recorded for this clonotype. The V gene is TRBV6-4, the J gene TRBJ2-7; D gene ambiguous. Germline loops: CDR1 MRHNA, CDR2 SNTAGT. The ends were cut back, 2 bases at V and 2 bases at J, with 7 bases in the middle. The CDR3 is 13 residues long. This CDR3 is CASSDRTTYEQYF. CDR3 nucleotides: TGTGCCAGCAGTGACCGGACCACCTACGAGCAGTACTTC.

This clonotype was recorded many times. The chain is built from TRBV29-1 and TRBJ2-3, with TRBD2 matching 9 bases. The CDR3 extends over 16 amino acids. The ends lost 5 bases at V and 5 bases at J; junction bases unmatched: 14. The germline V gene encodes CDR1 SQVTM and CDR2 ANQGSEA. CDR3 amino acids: CSVRGLLAGNRDTQYF. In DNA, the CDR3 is TGCAGCGTTAGAGGACTCCTAGCGGGAAACCGAGATACGCAGTATTTT.

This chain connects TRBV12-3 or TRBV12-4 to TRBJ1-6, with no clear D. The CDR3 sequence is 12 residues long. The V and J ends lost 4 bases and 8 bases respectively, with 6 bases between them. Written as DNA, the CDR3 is TGTGCCAGCAGTTCGACGGATTCACCCCTCCACTTT. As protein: CASSSTDSPLHF.

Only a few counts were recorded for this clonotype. In DNA form, the CDR3 reads TGTGCCAGCAGAAGGGGGGGTCGGATGGATACGCAGTATTTT. Its translation: CASRRGGRMDTQYF. The gene calls are TRBV12-3 or TRBV12-4 and TRBJ2-3, with D possibly matching TRBD2 (7 bases). Trimming took 6 bases from V and 6 from J, leaving 16 bases between them. The CDR3 has 14 amino acids.

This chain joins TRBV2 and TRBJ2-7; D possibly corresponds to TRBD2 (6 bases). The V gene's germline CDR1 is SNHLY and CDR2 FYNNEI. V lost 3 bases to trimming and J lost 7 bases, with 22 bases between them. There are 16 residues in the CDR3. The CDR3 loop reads CASSEGVAVKNGEQYF. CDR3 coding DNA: TGTGCCAGCAGTGAGGGAGTAGCGGTTAAGAACGGGGAGCAGTACTTC.

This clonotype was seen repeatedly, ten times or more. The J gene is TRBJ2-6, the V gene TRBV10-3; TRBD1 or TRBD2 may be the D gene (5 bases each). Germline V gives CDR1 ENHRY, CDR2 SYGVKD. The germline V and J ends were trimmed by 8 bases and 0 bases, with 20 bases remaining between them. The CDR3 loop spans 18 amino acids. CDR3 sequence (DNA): TGTGCCATCGGGGACCTTGGCGGAGCCCGCTCTGGGGCCAACGTCCTGACTTTC. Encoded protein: CAIGDLGGARSGANVLTF.

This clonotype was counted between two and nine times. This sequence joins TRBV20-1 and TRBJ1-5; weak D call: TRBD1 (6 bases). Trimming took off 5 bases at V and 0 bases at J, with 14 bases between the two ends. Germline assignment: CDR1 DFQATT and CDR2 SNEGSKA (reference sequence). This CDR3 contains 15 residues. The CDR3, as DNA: TGCAGTGCTCGGACAGACACTTATAGCAATCAGCCCCAGCATTTT. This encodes CSARTDTYSNQPQHF.

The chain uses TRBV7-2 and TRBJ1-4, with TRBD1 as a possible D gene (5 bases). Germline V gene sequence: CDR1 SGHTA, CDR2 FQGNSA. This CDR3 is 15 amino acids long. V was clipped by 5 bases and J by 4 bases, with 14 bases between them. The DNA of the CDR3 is TGTGCCAGCAGCCCTATGGGACGGAGTAATGAAAAACTGTTTTTT. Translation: CASSPMGRSNEKLFF. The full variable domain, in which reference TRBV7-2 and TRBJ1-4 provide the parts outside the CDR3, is GAGVSQSPSNKVTEKGKDVELRCDPISGHTALYWYRQSLGQGLEFLIYFQGNSAPDKSGLPSDRFSAERTGGSVSTLTIQRTQQEDSAVYLCASSPMGRSNEKLFFGSGTQLSVL.

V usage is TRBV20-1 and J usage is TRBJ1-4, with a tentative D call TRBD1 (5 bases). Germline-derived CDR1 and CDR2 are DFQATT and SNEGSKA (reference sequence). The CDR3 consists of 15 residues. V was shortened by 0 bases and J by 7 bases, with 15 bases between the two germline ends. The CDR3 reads CSARDLGRDAEKLFF. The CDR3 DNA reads TGCAGTGCTAGAGATCTGGGCAGGGATGCTGAAAAACTGTTTTTT.

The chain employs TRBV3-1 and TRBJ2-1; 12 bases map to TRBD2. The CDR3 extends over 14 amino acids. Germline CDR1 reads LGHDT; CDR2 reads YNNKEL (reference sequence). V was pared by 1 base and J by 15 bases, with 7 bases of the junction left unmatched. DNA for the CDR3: TGTGCCAGCAGCCAAGTTCGTCTAGCGGGGGGGTCGTTCTTC. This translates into CASSQVRLAGGSFF.

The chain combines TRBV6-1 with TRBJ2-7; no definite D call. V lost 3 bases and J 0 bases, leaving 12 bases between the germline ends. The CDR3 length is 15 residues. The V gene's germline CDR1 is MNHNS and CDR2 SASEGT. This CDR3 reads CASSDGQVRSYEQYF. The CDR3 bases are TGTGCCAGCAGTGATGGGCAGGTTCGCTCCTACGAGCAGTACTTC.